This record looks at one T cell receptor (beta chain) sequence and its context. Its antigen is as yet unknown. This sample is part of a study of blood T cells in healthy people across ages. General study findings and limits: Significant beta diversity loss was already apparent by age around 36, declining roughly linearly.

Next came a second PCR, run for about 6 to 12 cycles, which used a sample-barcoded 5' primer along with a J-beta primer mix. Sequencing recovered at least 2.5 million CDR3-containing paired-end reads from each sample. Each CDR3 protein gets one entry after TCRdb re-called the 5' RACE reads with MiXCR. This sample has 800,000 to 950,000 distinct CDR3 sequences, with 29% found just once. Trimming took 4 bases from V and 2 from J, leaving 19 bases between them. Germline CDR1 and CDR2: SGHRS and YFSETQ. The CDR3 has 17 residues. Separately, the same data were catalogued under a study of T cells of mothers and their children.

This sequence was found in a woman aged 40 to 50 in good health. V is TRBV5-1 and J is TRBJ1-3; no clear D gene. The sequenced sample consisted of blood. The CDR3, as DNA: TGCGCCAGCAGCAGAGTTAGCGTTGGGGAGCCTGGAAACACCATATATTTT. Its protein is CASSRVSVGEPGNTIYF.